Presented here are 23 T cell receptor beta chains from one specimen sequenced in a study of shared clonotypes between healthy human individuals. Clones were sequenced by immunoSEQ multiplex PCR, and TCRdb holds only the in-frame ones, with some missing. Of 650,000 to 800,000 clones listed, roughly nine tenths are singletons. CD45RO-negative CD8 cells positively selected for CCR7 made up the naive population, which excluded terminally differentiated effector memory CD45RA+ cells. Material: naive CD8+ T cells sorted from blood. The receptors here all came from a man aged 25-40 years in good health.

Remarks on this clone: A junction boundary mismatches the germline segment, possibly from a read error. The gene calls are TRBV7-7 and TRBJ2-3, with D tentatively TRBD1 (7 bases). The CDR3 extends over 16 amino acids. From germline, CDR1 is SSHAT and CDR2 FNYEAQ (reference sequence). Written as DNA, the CDR3 is TGTGCTAGCAGCCAGGGGGTCGGGGGCACATTAGATACGCAGTATTTT. This sequence encodes CASSQGVGGTLDTQYF.

This rearrangement joins TRBV6-1 to TRBJ2-7, with TRBD1 matching over 9 bases. CDR1 and CDR2 (germline): MNHNS, SASEGT. J gave up 3 bases and V 5 bases, and 8 bases lay outside the gene matches. The CDR3 extends over 15 amino acids. The CDR3 DNA is TGTGCCAGCAGTCAGACGGACAGGGGCTTCTACGAGCAGTACTTC. Translating it yields CASSQTDRGFYEQYF.

This clone was recorded only once. This specimen includes other DNA sequences encoding the same CDR3. The chain has TRBV5-1 and TRBJ2-7, with 9 positions matching TRBD1. This CDR3 is built from 14 residues. The V gene end was trimmed by 4 bases and the J gene end by 2 bases; junction bases not matched to a gene: 4. The germline gives CDR1 SGHRS, CDR2 YFSETQ. Here the CDR3 reads CASSPGTGTYEQYF. The DNA for the CDR3 is TGCGCCAGCAGCCCAGGGACAGGGACCTACGAGCAGTACTTC. The full variable domain, its missing parts supplied by reference TRBV5-1 and TRBJ2-7, is KAGVTQTPRYLIKTRGQQVTLSCSPISGHRSVSWYQQTPGQGLQFLFEYFSETQRNKGNFPGRFSGRQFSNSRSEMNVSTLELGDSALYLCASSPGTGTYEQYFGPGTRLTVT.

The chain has TRBV30 and TRBJ2-1, with a weak D call TRBD2 (6 bases). Per the germline V gene, CDR1 is GTSNPN and CDR2 is SVGIG (reference sequence). The CDR3 runs to 11 residues. With 1 base removed from V and 15 bases from J, the gap between germline ends came to 13 bases. The CDR3 DNA follows: TGTGCCTGGAGTGACGGGACTTATCGGTTCTTC. This codes for CAWSDGTYRFF.

This clone occurred once. The chain employs TRBV6-6 and TRBJ1-5; 8 bases map to TRBD1. The germline V gene encodes CDR1 MNHNY and CDR2 SVGAGI (reference sequence). CDR3 length equals 15 residues. V trimming: 6 bases; J trimming: 4 bases; junction bases outside the gene matches: 8. CDR3 sequence: CASRTDRGKNQPQHF. The CDR3 bases are TGTGCCAGCAGAACCGACAGGGGTAAAAATCAGCCCCAGCATTTT.

This clone showed up just once. V usage is TRBV27 and J usage is TRBJ2-7; 9 bases line up with TRBD2. The germline V gene has CDR1 MNHEY and CDR2 SMNVEV (reference sequence). The V gene end was trimmed by 4 bases and the J gene end by 0 bases; junction bases not matched to a gene: 4. This CDR3 has 15 amino acids. CDR3: CASSYAGGFSYEQYF. The CDR3 DNA sequence: TGTGCCAGCAGTTATGCGGGGGGGTTCTCCTACGAGCAGTACTTC.

The chain recombines TRBV4-3 with TRBJ2-7, with 14 bases matching TRBD2. The CDR3 covers 16 residues. Trimming took 3 bases from V and 0 from J; bases not matched to a gene: 1. The germline V gene has CDR1 LGHNA and CDR2 YSLEER. The DNA of the CDR3 is TGCGCCAGCAGCCAGGGACTAGCGGGAGACTCCTACGAGCAGTACTTC. It yields the protein CASSQGLAGDSYEQYF.

A remark on this clone: This sample also contains other DNA sequences that code for the same CDR3. The rearrangement links TRBV29-1 to TRBJ1-1; D remains unclear. CDR1 and CDR2 from the germline V gene are SQVTM and ANQGSEA. The CDR3 consists of 12 residues. The V end lost 3 bases, the J end lost 0 bases, and 5 bases lay between the germline ends. The CDR3 region is CSVDSMNTEAFF. DNA for the CDR3: TGCAGCGTTGACAGCATGAACACTGAAGCTTTCTTT.

V usage is TRBV27 and J usage is TRBJ1-1; 7 nucleotides line up with TRBD1. The CDR3 sequence is 14 residues long. CDR1 is MNHEY, CDR2 SMNVEV, per germline (reference sequence). V was pared by 7 bases and J by 0 bases, with 5 bases of the junction left unmatched. CDR3 nucleotides: TGTGCCAGCACTACAGGGGTAATGAACACTGAAGCTTTCTTT. This gives the protein CASTTGVMNTEAFF.

The V call is TRBV7-2, the J call TRBJ1-1; possible D gene TRBD1, 6 bases. CDR3 length: 13 amino acids. CDR1 is SGHTA and CDR2 is FQGNSA in the germline V gene. V lost 3 bases and J lost 3, with 8 bases in between. Written as DNA, the CDR3 is TGTGCCAGCAGCTTCGGGGGGCACACTGAAGCTTTCTTT. It encodes CASSFGGHTEAFF.

The chain uses TRBV7-9 and TRBJ2-3; D is perhaps TRBD1 or TRBD2 (6 bases each). V was clipped by 5 bases and J by 2 bases, with 17 bases between them. In germline, CDR1 is SEHNR, CDR2 FQNEAQ (reference sequence). The CDR3 loop spans 16 amino acids. CDR3 amino acids: CASSPQGGETTDTQYF. The CDR3 DNA reads as TGTGCCAGCAGCCCACAGGGAGGCGAAACCACAGATACGCAGTATTTT.

The chain uses TRBV14 and TRBJ2-1; TRBD2 might be the D (6 bases). The CDR3 runs 15 residues. The V gene's germline CDR1 is SGHDN and CDR2 FVKESK. V lost 0 bases and J lost 6, with 12 bases in between. The CDR3: CASSQDTSFINEQFF. The CDR3, as DNA: TGTGCCAGCAGCCAAGACACTAGCTTCATCAATGAGCAGTTCTTC.

This sequence joins TRBV7-2 and TRBJ2-7; D is tentatively TRBD1 or TRBD2 (5 bases each). Germline CDR1 reads SGHTA; CDR2 reads FQGNSA. The V end lost 3 bases, the J end lost 2 bases, and 8 bases lay between the germline ends. The CDR3 extends over 13 amino acids. The CDR3 sequence: CASSFGGPYEQYF. CDR3 nucleotides: TGTGCCAGCAGCTTTGGGGGTCCCTACGAGCAGTACTTC.

In its sample, this clone was seen a few times. The gene calls are TRBV7-9 and TRBJ2-7, with unresolved D. The CDR3 is 14 residues long. Trimming left V 5 bases short and J 3 bases short, with 14 bases between. CDR1 is SEHNR, CDR2 FQNEAQ, per germline (reference sequence). The CDR3 is CASSPVSSDYEQYF. DNA of the CDR3: TGTGCCAGCAGCCCGGTGAGCTCGGACTACGAGCAGTACTTC.

CDR3 in DNA: TGTGCCAGCAGTTGGGGGACTAGCGGGAGTACAGATACGCAGTATTTT. It is translated as CASSWGTSGSTDTQYF. The rearrangement links TRBV6-5 to TRBJ2-3; 14 bases align to TRBD2. The junction had 3 bases not matched to a gene; V was cut back by 4 bases and J by 3 bases. CDR1 and CDR2 from the germline V gene are MNHEY and SVGAGI. The CDR3 covers 16 residues.

The gene calls are TRBV6-5 and TRBJ1-5, with 9 nucleotides matching TRBD1. Germline CDR1 and CDR2: MNHEY and SVGAGI. V dropped 0 bases and J dropped 4; count of bases not matched to a gene: 1. The length of the CDR3 is 15 residues. The CDR3 here is CASSYSGTGNQPQHF. The CDR3 nucleotides are TGTGCCAGCAGTTACTCGGGGACAGGGAATCAGCCCCAGCATTTT.

The chain is built from TRBV11-2 and TRBJ2-1; D is unresolved. V was cut by 2 bases and J by 8 bases, with 10 bases left in between. Germline loops: CDR1 SGHAT, CDR2 FQNNGV. CDR3 length equals 13 residues. The CDR3 DNA reads as TGTGCCAGCAGCTTAAAGGTACTCGATGAGCAGTTCTTC. Translation gives CASSLKVLDEQFF. The variable domain in full, completed from reference TRBV11-2 and TRBJ2-1, reads EAGVAQSPRYKIIEKRQSVAFWCNPISGHATLYWYQQILGQGPKLLIQFQNNGVVDDSQLPKDRFSAERLKGVDSTLKIQPAKLEDSAVYLCASSLKVLDEQFFGPGTRLTVL.

The CDR3 protein is CASSLTGTGLVETQYF. In DNA, the CDR3 is TGTGCCAGCAGCCTAACCGGGACAGGGCTGGTGGAGACCCAGTACTTC. The V call is TRBV7-8, the J call TRBJ2-5, with 9 bases lining up with TRBD1. This CDR3 contains 16 residues. Germline CDR1 reads SGHVS; CDR2 reads FQNEAQ. The V and J ends lost 5 bases and 5 bases, in that order; junction bases with no gene match: 12.

The rearrangement links TRBV18 to TRBJ2-5, with a weak D call TRBD1 (5 bases). The ends were cut back, 1 base at V and 2 bases at J, with 8 bases in the middle. In germline, CDR1 is KGHSH, CDR2 LQKENI. The CDR3 runs 14 residues. CDR3: CASSPRQSQETQYF. CDR3 DNA: TGTGCCAGCTCACCACGACAGTCACAAGAGACCCAGTACTTC. The whole variable domain, filled in from reference TRBV18 and TRBJ2-5, reads NAGVMQNPRHLVRRRGQEARLRCSPMKGHSHVYWYRQLPEEGLKFMVYLQKENIIDESGMPKERFSAEFPKEGPSILRIQQVVRGDSAAYFCASSPRQSQETQYFGPGTRLLVL.

This chain joins TRBV10-1 and TRBJ1-2; no clear D gene. Trimming left V 5 bases short and J 1 base short, with 14 bases between. CDR1 and CDR2 (germline): WNHNN, SYGVQD (reference sequence). The CDR3 spans 15 residues. The CDR3 loop is CASSRRDSINYGYTF. For the CDR3, the DNA is TGCGCCAGCAGTCGCCGGGATTCTATTAACTATGGCTACACCTTC.

The V gene is TRBV6-4, the J gene TRBJ1-2; D is ambiguous. Deletions cut 0 bases from V and 6 bases from J, with 17 bases between. Germline CDR1 reads MRHNA; CDR2 reads SNTAGT. This CDR3 region has 16 residues. The CDR3 loop is CASSDSTHPYPHGYTF. The CDR3 region has the DNA TGTGCCAGCAGTGACTCGACACACCCTTACCCCCATGGCTACACCTTC.

The chain combines TRBV5-4 with TRBJ1-2; TRBD1 matches 9 bases. Per germline, CDR1 SGHNT and CDR2 YYREEE (reference sequence). The CDR3 contains 13 residues. The ends lost 10 bases at V and 5 bases at J; junction bases unmatched: 9. The CDR3, as DNA: TGTGCCGCCGGACAGGGGCGAGGGTATGGCTACACCTTC. Amino acid sequence: CAAGQGRGYGYTF.

The chain links TRBV6-1 to TRBJ2-1; no clear D. V lost 2 bases and J 0 bases, leaving 8 bases between the germline ends. The CDR3 loop spans 15 amino acids. Germline V lookup: CDR1 MNHNS, CDR2 SASEGT. This CDR3 reads CASSEWRNSYNEQFF. The DNA for the CDR3 is TGTGCCAGCAGTGAATGGCGAAACTCCTACAATGAGCAGTTCTTC.